The TCR beta chain described here comes from a study of T cells after posttransplantation cyclophosphamide. Findings and limits, study-wide: Later post-transplant blood repertoires were often dominated by donor CD8+ memory clones. TRB overlap between skin or GI tissue T cells and blood was limited. After PTCy, TRB diversity resembled that of CNI/methotrexate controls.

Sampled 1 year posttransplant, controls received myeloablative marrow transplants, methotrexate and a calcineurin inhibitor. As for this clone: Antigen: not known.

The protocol was immunoSEQ multiplex PCR, while the TCRdb copy is restricted to in-frame clones and leaves out a portion. This table has 15,000 to 20,000 clones, 80% to 90% appearing once. CDR1 is SEHNR, CDR2 FQNEAQ, per germline (reference sequence). This CDR3 contains 13 residues. V lost 3 bases and J 5 bases, leaving 10 bases between the germline ends. The rearrangement joins TRBV7-9 to TRBJ1-2, with TRBD1 as a possible D gene (5 bases). This TCR was recovered from a male patient aged 25 to 39 who received an allogeneic stem cell transplant from an unrelated donor, was CMV-positive, and had acute and chronic GVHD. Some T cells may be transferred from the graft donor. The sample was PBMCs, taken approximately 64 weeks after allogeneic stem cell transplant with calcineurin inhibitor and methotrexate. DNA for the CDR3: TGTGCCAGCAGCTTTGGGGCAGCGTATGGCTACACCTTC. It encodes CASSFGAAYGYTF.